These 30 T cell receptor beta chains were sequenced from one sample in a study of blood T cell repertoires in COVID-19. Method: immunoSEQ multiplex PCR; TCRdb's copy keeps in-frame clones and lacks some. The sample carries about 250,000 clones, about 68% recorded once. The sample was peripheral blood. The origin of the receptors is a woman of 80 years or more with acute or convalescent COVID-19.

This clone was recorded a few times. V usage is TRBV3-1 (or the pseudogene TRBV3-2) and J usage is TRBJ1-6; possibly TRBD1 for D (5 bases). Deletions cut 5 bases from V and 4 bases from J, with 6 bases between. CDR1 is LGHDT and CDR2 is YNNKEL in the germline V gene (reference sequence). CDR3 length: 13 residues. The CDR3 loop is CASSDRYNSPLHF. CDR3 bases: TGTGCCAGCAGCGACAGATATAATTCACCCCTCCACTTT.

The chain combines TRBV29-1 with TRBJ2-7; weak D call: TRBD2 (6 bases). Germline CDR1 reads SQVTM; CDR2 reads ANQGSEA. CDR3 length: 12 residues. The V end lost 7 bases, the J end lost 7 bases, and 17 bases lay between the germline ends. DNA for the CDR3: TGCAGCGCCTTCGGAGGGGCTGGGGAGCAGTACTTC. Residues: CSAFGGAGEQYF.

The rearrangement uses TRBV6-1 and TRBJ1-5; the D gene is possibly TRBD1 (6 bases). Between the trimmed V and J ends, which lost 3 bases and 3 bases, there was a span of 12 bases. The CDR3 length is 15 residues. Germline V gene lookup returns CDR1 MNHNS and CDR2 SASEGT. DNA of the CDR3: TGTGCCAGCAGTGAGGATACAGGGTACAATCAGCCCCAGCATTTT. The encoded protein is CASSEDTGYNQPQHF.

The chain has TRBV12-5 and TRBJ2-1, with D possibly TRBD2 on 6 matching bases. This CDR3 region has 17 residues. The V and J ends lost 1 base and 4 bases respectively, with 17 bases between them. CDR1 is LGHNT and CDR2 is FRNRAP in the germline V gene. CDR3 in amino acids: CASGLATLLGGYNEQFF. Here the CDR3 DNA reads TGTGCTAGTGGTTTGGCAACCTTACTGGGGGGTTACAATGAGCAGTTCTTC.

CDR3 nucleotide sequence: TGTGCCAGCAGCTTAAACGCGGGGGAAGAGTACTTC. Its protein is CASSLNAGEEYF. This chain joins TRBV7-2 and TRBJ2-7; 7 nucleotides match TRBD2. Germline V gene data show CDR1 as SGHTA and CDR2 as FQGNSA. The CDR3 has 12 amino acids. With V trimmed by 2 bases and J by 11 bases, 6 bases remained unmatched.

The CDR3 spells CASSNRALRGEKLFF. In DNA form, the CDR3 reads TGTGCCAGCAGCAATAGGGCCCTTAGGGGTGAAAAACTGTTTTTT. This sequence joins TRBV3-1 (or the pseudogene TRBV3-2) and TRBJ1-4; weak D call: TRBD1 (5 bases). The V gene lost 5 bases and the J gene lost 7 bases, with 17 bases spanning the gap. The CDR3 loop spans 15 amino acids. Germline loops: CDR1 LGHDT, CDR2 YNNKEL (reference sequence).

This chain uses TRBV5-1 with TRBJ2-7; D is perhaps TRBD2 (6 bases). Between the trimmed V and J ends, which lost 0 bases and 5 bases, there was a span of 12 bases. The CDR3 loop spans 14 amino acids. Germline loops: CDR1 SGHRS, CDR2 YFSETQ. As DNA, the CDR3 is TGCGCCAGCAGCTTGGGTGCGGGGCTGAACGAGCAGTACTTC. Protein sequence: CASSLGAGLNEQYF.

This clone was seen just once. The chain couples TRBV7-3 to TRBJ1-1; D not certain. The ends were cut back, 5 bases at V and 1 base at J, with 8 bases in the middle. The germline V gene encodes CDR1 SGHTA and CDR2 FQGTGA. The CDR3 length is 13 residues. The CDR3 DNA sequence: TGTGCCAGCAGCCTAGAGAGGAACACTGAAGCTTTCTTT. This encodes CASSLERNTEAFF.

The CDR3 loop is CASSRYRGRVISGANVLTF. The CDR3 DNA is TGTGCCAGCAGCCGTTACAGGGGGCGCGTTATTTCTGGGGCCAACGTCCTGACTTTC. This chain joins TRBV4-2 and TRBJ2-6; 9 bases are a match to TRBD1. This CDR3 is 19 amino acids long. Germline loops: CDR1 LGHNA, CDR2 YNFKEQ. Unmatched junction bases numbered 11, after V lost 4 bases and J lost 1 base.

V gene TRBV3-1 (or the pseudogene TRBV3-2) combines with J gene TRBJ1-1, with 8 bases aligning to TRBD1. Germline loops: CDR1 LGHDT, CDR2 YNNKEL (reference sequence). Unmatched junction bases numbered 4, after V lost 3 bases and J lost 7 bases. The CDR3 has 13 residues. This chain's CDR3 is CASSHGQGYEAFF. The CDR3 DNA follows: TGTGCCAGCAGCCACGGACAGGGCTATGAAGCTTTCTTT.

V and J are TRBV29-1 and TRBJ1-1; unclear D gene. The ends were cut back, 5 bases at V and 1 base at J, with 8 bases in the middle. This CDR3 comprises 12 residues. Germline values: CDR1 SQVTM, CDR2 ANQGSEA. This chain's CDR3 is CSVQSGNTEAFF. DNA for the CDR3: TGCAGCGTTCAGTCTGGGAACACTGAAGCTTTCTTT.

The chain recombines TRBV18 with TRBJ1-1, with 8 bases fitting TRBD1. The CDR3 extends over 16 amino acids. Germline CDR1 is KGHSH and CDR2 is LQKENI. V was clipped by 6 bases and J by 3 bases; unmatched bases: 12. CDR3 protein: CASSKGTGNTYTEAFF. DNA of the CDR3: TGTGCCAGCTCTAAAGGGACAGGCAACACTTACACTGAAGCTTTCTTT. Full variable domain (missing parts from reference TRBV18 and TRBJ1-1): NAGVMQNPRHLVRRRGQEARLRCSPMKGHSHVYWYRQLPEEGLKFMVYLQKENIIDESGMPKERFSAEFPKEGPSILRIQQVVRGDSAAYFCASSKGTGNTYTEAFFGQGTRLTVV.

The chain joins TRBV11-1 to TRBJ1-5; D is uncertain. This CDR3 is built from 13 residues. Per germline, CDR1 SGHAT and CDR2 FQDESV (reference sequence). Trimming left V 1 base short and J 5 bases short, with 6 bases between. The CDR3 nucleotides read TGTGCCAGCAGCTTAGGGAGTGATCAGCCCCAGCATTTT. Its protein product is CASSLGSDQPQHF.

In DNA, the CDR3 is TGCGCCAGCAGCGACAGGGGGCGAGAAAAACTGTTTTTT. Its protein is CASSDRGREKLFF. The genes are TRBV10-1 and TRBJ1-4; 10 positions match TRBD1. The ends lost 6 bases at V and 8 bases at J; junction bases unmatched: 3. CDR1 is WNHNN and CDR2 is SYGVQD in the germline V gene (reference sequence). This CDR3 spans 13 amino acids.

To note about this clone: Other DNA sequences in this specimen translate into the identical CDR3. The rearrangement uses TRBV29-1 and TRBJ1-5, with a weak D call TRBD1 (6 bases). V was shortened by 4 bases and J by 4 bases, with 11 bases between the two germline ends. Germline V lookup: CDR1 SQVTM, CDR2 ANQGSEA. The CDR3 has 13 amino acids. CDR3 in amino acids: CSVGGQGNQPQHF. The DNA of the CDR3 is TGCAGCGTTGGTGGTCAGGGGAATCAGCCCCAGCATTTT.

The rearrangement joins TRBV28 to TRBJ1-6; 8 nucleotides agree with TRBD1. The V segment lost 5 bases and the J segment 5 bases; nucleotides outside the gene matches: 2. From germline, CDR1 is MDHEN and CDR2 SYDVKM. The CDR3 contains 14 residues. This chain's CDR3 is CASSTGGDNSPLHF. Written as DNA, the CDR3 is TGTGCCAGCAGTACAGGGGGGGATAATTCACCCCTCCACTTT.

This chain connects TRBV10-3 to TRBJ1-3, with no clear D. The CDR3 length is 14 residues. Germline V CDR1 and CDR2: ENHRY, SYGVKD. V gave up 4 bases and J gave up 0 bases, with 7 bases separating them. The CDR3 protein is CAISADNSGNTIYF. CDR3 nucleotide sequence: TGTGCCATCAGTGCAGACAACTCTGGAAACACCATATATTTT.

The rearrangement joins TRBV7-6 to TRBJ2-7; tentatively, D is TRBD2 (6 bases). This CDR3 spans 12 amino acids. V gave up 4 bases and J gave up 6 bases, with 10 bases separating them. From germline, CDR1 is SGHVS and CDR2 FNYEAQ. The CDR3 nucleotides read TGTGCCAGCAGCTCTCGGACTACCGAGCAGTACTTC. Translating it yields CASSSRTTEQYF.

The chain carries TRBV3-1 (or the pseudogene TRBV3-2) and TRBJ1-2; TRBD1 matches at 10 bases. Germline values: CDR1 LGHDT, CDR2 YNNKEL (reference sequence). With V trimmed by 4 bases and J by 7 bases, 6 bases remained unmatched. This CDR3 spans 14 amino acids. DNA for the CDR3: TGTGCCAGCAGCCGGGACAGGGGAGCGTCTGGCTACACCTTC. This sequence encodes CASSRDRGASGYTF.

The gene calls are TRBV9 and TRBJ1-2, with unresolved D. This CDR3 spans 14 amino acids. V was cut by 0 bases and J by 8 bases, with 14 bases left in between. Per the germline V gene, CDR1 is SGDLS and CDR2 is YYNGEE. The CDR3 loop is CASSVAYMGQGYTF. The CDR3 DNA reads as TGTGCCAGCAGCGTAGCTTATATGGGCCAGGGCTACACCTTC.

The chain links TRBV10-1 to TRBJ2-7, with D maybe TRBD2 (6 bases). Germline V gene data show CDR1 as WNHNN and CDR2 as SYGVQD (reference sequence). Trimming removed 0 bases from V and 2 bases from J, with 14 bases in between. The CDR3 contains 16 residues. CDR3 in amino acids: CASSESLAGPTYEQYF. CDR3 sequence (DNA): TGCGCCAGCAGTGAGTCTTTGGCGGGGCCAACCTACGAGCAGTACTTC.

The rearrangement uses TRBV5-4 and TRBJ2-1; 8 positions agree with TRBD2. This CDR3 contains 15 residues. The germline CDR1 and CDR2 sequences are SGHNT and YYREEE (reference sequence). Unmatched junction bases numbered 9, after V lost 4 bases and J lost 6 bases. The chain's CDR3 is CASSIQAGARNEQFF. For the CDR3, the DNA is TGTGCCAGCAGCATTCAAGCGGGAGCCCGCAATGAGCAGTTCTTC.

The CDR3 DNA sequence: TGTGCCAGTAGTCCCCGAAGTCTGGGGAGCACTGAAGCTTTCTTT. This encodes CASSPRSLGSTEAFF. This chain connects TRBV19 to TRBJ1-1; unclear D gene. Germline V gene lookup returns CDR1 LNHDA and CDR2 SQIVND (reference sequence). V was shortened by 5 bases and J by 4 bases, with 17 bases between the two germline ends. The CDR3 consists of 15 residues.

The chain is built from TRBV6-5 and TRBJ2-3; a weak D match, TRBD2 (6 bases). The V gene's germline CDR1 is MNHEY and CDR2 SVGAGI. Trimming pared 6 bases from V and 3 bases from J, leaving 16 bases between. This CDR3 has 15 amino acids. The CDR3 DNA is TGTGCCAGCAGCCTACTAGCAGGGTTGACAGATACGCAGTATTTT. It is translated as CASSLLAGLTDTQYF.

V usage is TRBV6-5 and J usage is TRBJ2-3; D gene uncertain. Germline V gene lookup returns CDR1 MNHEY and CDR2 SVGAGI. The CDR3 runs 12 residues. Trimming pared 7 bases from V and 2 bases from J, leaving 7 bases between. The CDR3 DNA reads TGTGCCAGCACCCTATACACAGATACGCAGTATTTT. As protein: CASTLYTDTQYF.

This clone came up a few times. In the same sample, other DNA sequences code for this CDR3. The CDR3 sequence: CASSLGGGNTEAFF. The CDR3 DNA follows: TGCGCCAGCAGCTTGGGCGGGGGGAACACTGAAGCTTTCTTT. The genes are TRBV5-1 and TRBJ1-1; D may be TRBD1 (5 bases). Germline-derived CDR1 and CDR2 are SGHRS and YFSETQ. The CDR3 consists of 14 residues. Trimming shortened V by 0 bases and J by 1 base, and 7 bases separated the two germline ends.

This chain joins TRBV7-2 and TRBJ2-1; 11 positions match TRBD2. CDR1 is SGHTA, CDR2 FQGNSA, per germline. The trim removed 0 bases at V and 4 bases at J, leaving 2 bases unmatched. The CDR3 extends over 16 amino acids. CDR3 sequence reads: CASSLAGTSGYNEQFF. The CDR3 coding sequence is TGTGCCAGCAGCTTAGCCGGGACTAGCGGTTACAATGAGCAGTTCTTC.

CDR3 in DNA: TGCAGTACAGGGGGGGGTCGCGGCTACACCTTC. Amino acids: CSTGGGRGYTF. V is TRBV20-1 and J is TRBJ1-2, with 8 positions matching TRBD1. Looked up from germline, CDR1 is DFQATT and CDR2 is SNEGSKA (reference sequence). CDR3 size: 11 residues. The V and J ends lost 8 bases and 8 bases, in that order; junction bases with no gene match: 7.

This clone has only a few counts. This chain links TRBV7-8 with TRBJ2-7; possibly TRBD2 for D (6 bases). The V end was cut by 5 bases, the J end by 4 bases, with 18 bases between. There are 15 residues in the CDR3. Germline V CDR1 and CDR2: SGHVS, FQNEAQ. CDR3 nucleotides: TGTGCCAGCAGCCGAATAGCGGCATCGGGGTACGAGCAGTACTTC. This codes for CASSRIAASGYEQYF. The variable domain in full, completed from reference TRBV7-8 and TRBJ2-7, reads GAGVSQSPRYKVAKRGQDVALRCDPISGHVSLFWYQQALGQGPEFLTYFQNEAQLDKSGLPSDRFFAERPEGSVSTLKIQRTQQEDSAVYLCASSRIAASGYEQYFGPGTRLTVT.

The V call is TRBV11-2, the J call TRBJ2-6; 7 bases match TRBD1. V trimming: 2 bases; J trimming: 2 bases; junction bases outside the gene matches: 3. CDR3 length: 16 residues. CDR1 and CDR2 from the germline V gene are SGHAT and FQNNGV. This CDR3 is CASSLNTGAGANVLTF. As DNA, the CDR3 is TGTGCCAGCAGCTTAAACACAGGGGCTGGGGCCAACGTCCTGACTTTC.